Below are 19 T cell receptor beta chains sequenced from a single sample in a study of yellow fever vaccine responses in identical twins. MiXCR, run by TCRdb on the RT-PCR reads, gives a single entry per CDR3 protein. The table lists fewer than 5,000 distinct CDR3 sequences, less than 90% of them singletons. The specimen comprised T cells from blood (PBMCs), unsorted or a sorted subset (not recorded which), sampled before or after yellow fever vaccination (not recorded which). Receptor source: a woman between 18 and 30 years old who received the yellow fever vaccine.

J is TRBJ2-1 and V is TRBV2, with 7 bases fitting TRBD1. This CDR3 comprises 14 residues. V lost 1 base to trimming and J lost 14 bases; unmatched junction nucleotides: 11. Germline lookup yields CDR1 SNHLY and CDR2 FYNNEI. Written as DNA, the CDR3 is TGTGCCAGCAGTGAAGTATTGACAGGGACCATGGAGTTCTTC. Translated, it gives CASSEVLTGTMEFF. The whole variable domain, remainder taken from reference TRBV2 and TRBJ2-1, is EPEVTQTPSHQVTQMGQEVILRCVPISNHLYFYWYRQILGQKVEFLVSFYNNEISEKSEIFDDQFSVERPDGSNFTLKIRSTKLEDSAMYFCASSEVLTGTMEFFGPGTRLTVL.

The rearrangement uses TRBV11-2 and TRBJ2-7, with 10 nucleotides matching TRBD1. V was pared by 3 bases and J by 4 bases, with 3 bases of the junction left unmatched. CDR1 and CDR2 from the germline V gene are SGHAT and FQNNGV. The CDR3 totals 14 residues. The CDR3 DNA is TGTGCCAGCAGCTTTGGGGACAGGGGTTACGAGCAGTACTTC. This translates into CASSFGDRGYEQYF.

V usage is TRBV15 and J usage is TRBJ2-7; D is possibly TRBD1 (5 bases). The length of the CDR3 is 16 residues. CDR1 LNHNV and CDR2 YYDKDF come from the germline V gene (reference sequence). Trimming stripped 6 bases from V and 1 base from J, with 19 bases between. The CDR3 DNA sequence: TGTGCCACCAGAAGACAGTACCCCAAGACATCCTACGAGCAGTACTTC. Protein sequence: CATRRQYPKTSYEQYF.

V and J are TRBV7-9 and TRBJ2-3, with 10 bases identical to TRBD2. This CDR3 is built from 16 residues. The germline V gene has CDR1 SEHNR and CDR2 FQNEAQ (reference sequence). The V gene end was trimmed by 5 bases and the J gene end by 0 bases; junction bases not matched to a gene: 5. The CDR3: CASSRTSGPSTDTQYF. As DNA, the CDR3 is TGTGCCAGCAGCCGGACTAGCGGACCTAGCACAGATACGCAGTATTTT.

The chain employs TRBV5-4 and TRBJ2-7; a weak D match, TRBD2 (5 bases). This CDR3 is built from 12 residues. Germline CDR1 and CDR2: SGHNT and YYREEE (reference sequence). The V end was cut by 2 bases, the J end by 4 bases, with 7 bases between. Here the CDR3 DNA reads TGTGCCAGCAGCTTCGGACTTTACGAGCAGTACTTC. Residues: CASSFGLYEQYF. Full variable domain (outside the CDR3, taken from reference TRBV5-4 and TRBJ2-7): ETGVTQSPTHLIKTRGQQVTLRCSSQSGHNTVSWYQQALGQGPQFIFQYYREEENGRGNFPPRFSGLQFPNYSSELNVNALELDDSALYLCASSFGLYEQYFGPGTRLTVT.

The J gene is TRBJ2-1, the V gene TRBV5-1, with D uncertain. From germline, CDR1 is SGHRS and CDR2 YFSETQ. Trimming left V 0 bases short and J 7 bases short, with 11 bases between. The CDR3 loop spans 14 amino acids. CDR3 residues: CASSLDPVRNEQFF. The CDR3 nucleotides are TGCGCCAGCAGCTTGGACCCGGTACGGAATGAGCAGTTCTTC.

The chain links TRBV18 to TRBJ2-3, with 10 bases lining up with TRBD1. Germline V gene sequence: CDR1 KGHSH, CDR2 LQKENI. With V trimmed by 3 bases and J by 6 bases, 6 bases remained unmatched. The CDR3 covers 15 residues. The CDR3 DNA sequence: TGTGCCAGCTCACCCGGGACAGGGGAGCGGGATACGCAGTATTTT. Protein sequence: CASSPGTGERDTQYF.

V and J are TRBV3-1 and TRBJ2-3; D possibly matches TRBD1 or TRBD2 (5 bases each). The V and J ends lost 4 bases and 4 bases respectively, with 15 bases between them. The CDR3 length is 15 residues. The germline V gene encodes CDR1 LGHDT and CDR2 YNNKEL (reference sequence). CDR3 bases: TGTGCCAGCAGCCTACATACCGGGACCCCAGATACGCAGTATTTT. It codes for CASSLHTGTPDTQYF.

The rearrangement joins TRBV18 to TRBJ2-7; possibly TRBD1 for D (6 bases). V gave up 4 bases and J gave up 0 bases, with 13 bases separating them. Per the germline V gene, CDR1 is KGHSH and CDR2 is LQKENI. The CDR3 length is 15 residues. The chain's CDR3 is CASSRRDTDSYEQYF. The CDR3 nucleotides are TGTGCCAGCTCACGTCGGGACACGGACTCCTACGAGCAGTACTTC.

This clonotype showed up just once. The chain combines TRBV15 with TRBJ2-1, with D perhaps matching TRBD2 (5 bases). The CDR3 consists of 14 residues. Deletions cut 1 base from V and 1 base from J, with 5 bases between. The V gene's germline CDR1 is LNHNV and CDR2 YYDKDF (reference sequence). The CDR3 DNA is TGTGCCACCAGCAGAGGGGAGTCCTACAATGAGCAGTTCTTC. Amino acids: CATSRGESYNEQFF.

This sequence joins TRBV20-1 and TRBJ1-1, with D tentatively TRBD1 (6 bases). The CDR3 is 12 amino acids. The germline gives CDR1 DFQATT, CDR2 SNEGSKA (reference sequence). V lost 8 bases and J 2 bases, leaving 12 bases between the germline ends. CDR3 sequence: CSLTRGNTEAFF. For the CDR3, the DNA is TGCAGTCTGACCAGGGGTAACACTGAAGCTTTCTTT.

This chain links TRBV11-2 with TRBJ2-1; 7 bases line up with TRBD1. Germline V CDR1 and CDR2: SGHAT, FQNNGV. There are 16 residues in the CDR3. V was pared by 6 bases and J by 3 bases, with 11 bases of the junction left unmatched. CDR3 loop: CASRKGQNPFYNEQFF. CDR3 coding DNA: TGTGCCAGCAGGAAGGGACAGAACCCTTTCTACAATGAGCAGTTCTTC.

The chain combines TRBV29-1 with TRBJ2-1, with a possible D match to TRBD1 (5 bases). CDR1 SQVTM and CDR2 ANQGSEA come from the germline V gene. Trimming pared 6 bases from V and 8 bases from J, leaving 14 bases between. CDR3 size: 12 residues. CDR3 coding DNA: TGCAGCGTAATTACAGGAGTCGATGAGCAGTTCTTC. It translates to CSVITGVDEQFF.

The DNA of the CDR3 is TGCAGCGTTGAAAATAGGCGAGGGGGGTACACCGGGGAGCTGTTTTTT. This codes for CSVENRRGGYTGELFF. The genes are TRBV29-1 and TRBJ2-2; D tentatively fits TRBD1 or TRBD2 (6 bases each). V lost 2 bases and J 3 bases, leaving 16 bases between the germline ends. Germline V gene data show CDR1 as SQVTM and CDR2 as ANQGSEA. The length of the CDR3 is 16 residues.

This clonotype has a handful of counts. This chain connects TRBV5-5 to TRBJ1-2; 8 bases fit TRBD1. CDR1 and CDR2 (germline): SGHKS, YYEKEE (reference sequence). V shed 4 bases and J 4 bases; nucleotides not matched to a gene: 6. The CDR3 is 14 amino acids. CDR3 loop: CASSLRTGSYGYTF. CDR3 nucleotide sequence: TGTGCCAGCAGCCTCAGGACAGGGTCCTATGGCTACACCTTC.

This clonotype was counted only a few times. The V call is TRBV15, the J call TRBJ1-1; weak D call: TRBD1 (5 bases). Trimming shortened V by 0 bases and J by 6 bases, and 17 bases separated the two germline ends. CDR1 and CDR2 from the germline V gene are LNHNV and YYDKDF (reference sequence). The length of the CDR3 is 16 residues. CDR3 sequence: CATSRDAGGYGAEAFF. CDR3 in DNA: TGTGCCACCAGCAGAGATGCGGGGGGGTATGGGGCTGAAGCTTTCTTT.

The chain links TRBV11-1 to TRBJ1-5; D is perhaps TRBD1 (5 bases). Germline loops: CDR1 SGHAT, CDR2 FQDESV (reference sequence). The V end was cut by 1 base, the J end by 6 bases, with 19 bases between. The CDR3 extends over 17 amino acids. The DNA of the CDR3 is TGTGCCAGCAGCTTAGAATCCGGACATAGGGCAGCTCAGCCCCAGCATTTT. It encodes CASSLESGHRAAQPQHF.

The rearrangement uses TRBV5-4 and TRBJ2-3, with 13 bases lining up with TRBD2. CDR3 length equals 13 residues. Germline lookup yields CDR1 SGHNT and CDR2 YYREEE (reference sequence). V shed 3 bases and J 13 bases; nucleotides not matched to a gene: 5. CDR3 sequence reads: CASSSGLAGMKYF. The DNA for the CDR3 is TGTGCCAGCAGCTCGGGACTAGCGGGGATGAAGTATTTT.

This sequence joins TRBV11-2 and TRBJ2-6, with no clear D. The CDR3 length is 17 residues. Trimming removed 2 bases from V and 4 bases from J, with 15 bases in between. Germline loops: CDR1 SGHAT, CDR2 FQNNGV. CDR3 amino acids: CASSLLPSAVGANVLTF. In DNA, the CDR3 is TGTGCCAGCAGCTTACTACCCAGCGCCGTGGGGGCCAACGTCCTGACTTTC.